The clone carrying this TCR beta chain has ten or more counts. Antigen: not known. The sample is drawn from a study of CD8 T cells in ankylosing spondylitis. General study points: Reactive arthritis synovial fluid and blood were previously reported to contain some motif variants.

TCRdb processed the 5' RACE reads anew with MiXCR; each CDR3 protein has one entry. The data contain under 250,000 distinct CDR3 sequences, 20% to 30% of them singletons. V shed 3 bases and J 6 bases; nucleotides not matched to a gene: 10. Germline V gene sequence: CDR1 LNHDA, CDR2 SQIVND (reference sequence). CDR3 length: 17 amino acids. V is TRBV19 and J is TRBJ2-3; 12 nucleotides agree with TRBD2. The specimen was blood, either unsorted or a sorted T cell fraction (not recorded which). The source of this sequence is a male donor with ankylosing spondylitis or in good health (not recorded which). CDR3 protein: CASSIDRTSGMGDTQYF. In nucleotides, the CDR3 is TGTGCCAGTAGTATCGACCGGACTAGCGGGATGGGGGATACGCAGTATTTT.